The clone carrying this T cell receptor (beta chain) was seen at least ten times. The data were obtained in a study of beta chain features in type 1 diabetes. With 0 bases removed from V and 3 bases from J, the gap between germline ends came to 6 bases. Germline V lookup: CDR1 SGHDN, CDR2 FVKESK. CDR3 length: 14 amino acids. The authors sorted CD4+ naive, central memory, regulatory and stem cell-like memory cells via CD45RO/CCR7/CD25/CD127/CD95/CD27. Isolated RNA was reverse transcribed in full, so expressed TCRB transcripts were sequenced. Generated by immunoSEQ multiplex PCR, the TCRdb table keeps only in-frame clones and is missing some. The sample shows just over 600,000 clones, roughly 16% of them seen only once.

The rearrangement joins TRBV14 to TRBJ2-1; no reliable D call. The source of this sequence is a man between 18 and 35 years old in good health. The source material was naive CD4+ T cells from blood. The CDR3 sequence is CASSQDEVYNEQFF. Written as DNA, the CDR3 is TGTGCCAGCAGCCAAGATGAGGTCTACAATGAGCAGTTCTTC.